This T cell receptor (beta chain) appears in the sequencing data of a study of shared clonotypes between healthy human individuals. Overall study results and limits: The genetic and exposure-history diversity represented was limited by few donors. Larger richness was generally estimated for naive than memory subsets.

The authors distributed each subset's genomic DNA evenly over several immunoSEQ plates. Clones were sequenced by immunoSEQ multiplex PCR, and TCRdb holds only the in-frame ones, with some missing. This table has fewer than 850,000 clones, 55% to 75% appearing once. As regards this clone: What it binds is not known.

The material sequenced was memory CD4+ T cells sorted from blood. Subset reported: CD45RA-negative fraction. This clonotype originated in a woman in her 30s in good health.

In DNA, the CDR3 is TGTGCCAGCAGCAGGACTAGCGGGGGCCCCTACGAGCAGTACTTC. Protein: CASSRTSGGPYEQYF. This sequence joins TRBV25-1 and TRBJ2-7; 13 positions match TRBD2. The CDR3 is made up of 15 amino acids. Germline-derived CDR1 and CDR2 are MGHDK and SYGVNS. J lost 2 bases, V lost 6 bases, and 4 bases had no gene match.